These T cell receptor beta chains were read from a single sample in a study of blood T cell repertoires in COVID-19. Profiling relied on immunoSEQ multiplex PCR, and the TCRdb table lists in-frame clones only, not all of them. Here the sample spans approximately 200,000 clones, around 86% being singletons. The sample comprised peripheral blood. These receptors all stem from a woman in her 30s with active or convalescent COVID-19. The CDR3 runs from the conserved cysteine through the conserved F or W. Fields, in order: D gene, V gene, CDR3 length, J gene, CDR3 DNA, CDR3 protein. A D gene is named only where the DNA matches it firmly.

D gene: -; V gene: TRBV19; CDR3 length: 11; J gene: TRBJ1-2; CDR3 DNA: TGTGCCAGTCAGGAAAACTATGGCTACACCTTC; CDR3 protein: CASQENYGYTF
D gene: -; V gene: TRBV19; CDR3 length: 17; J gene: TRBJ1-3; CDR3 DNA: TGTGCCAGTAGTCTACAACAGGATAGGAGCTCTGGAAACACCATATATTTT; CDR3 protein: CASSLQQDRSSGNTIYF
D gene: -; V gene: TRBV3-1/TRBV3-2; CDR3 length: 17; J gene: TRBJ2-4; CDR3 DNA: TGTGCCAGCAGCCTAGGCCAGCGGGTAGGGACCAAAAACATTCAGTACTTC; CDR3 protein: CASSLGQRVGTKNIQYF
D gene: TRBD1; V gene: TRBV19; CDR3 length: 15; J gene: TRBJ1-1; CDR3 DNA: TGTGCCAGCCTTCTCCGGACAGGGGAAGGCACTGAAGCTTTCTTT; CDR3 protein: CASLLRTGEGTEAFF
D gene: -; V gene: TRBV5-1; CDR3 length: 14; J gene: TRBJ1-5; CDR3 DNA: TGCGCCAGCAGCTTGTCAGGGGATGATCAGCCCCAGCATTTT; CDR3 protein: CASSLSGDDQPQHF
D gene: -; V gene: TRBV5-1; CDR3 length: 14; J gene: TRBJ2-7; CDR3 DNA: TGCGCCAGCAGCTTTAATATTCAGGTGGGCGAGCAGTACTTC; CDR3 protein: CASSFNIQVGEQYF
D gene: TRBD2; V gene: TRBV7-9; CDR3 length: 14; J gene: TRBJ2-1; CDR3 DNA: TGTGCCAGCAGCTTAACACTAGCGGGGTATGAGCAGTTCTTC; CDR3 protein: CASSLTLAGYEQFF
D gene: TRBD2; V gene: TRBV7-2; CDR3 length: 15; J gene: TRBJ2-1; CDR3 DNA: TGTGCCAGCAGCCCCGGACTAGCGGGAGCGCCCGGGCGGTTCTTC; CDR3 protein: CASSPGLAGAPGRFF
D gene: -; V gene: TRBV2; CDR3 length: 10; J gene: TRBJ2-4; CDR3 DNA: TGTGCCAGCGGAGGAGGTATTCAGTACTTC; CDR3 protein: CASGGGIQYF
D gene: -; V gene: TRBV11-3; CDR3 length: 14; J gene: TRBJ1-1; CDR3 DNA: TGTGCCAGCAGGGGAGGGGTGGCGAACACTGAAGCTTTCTTT; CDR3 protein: CASRGGVANTEAFF